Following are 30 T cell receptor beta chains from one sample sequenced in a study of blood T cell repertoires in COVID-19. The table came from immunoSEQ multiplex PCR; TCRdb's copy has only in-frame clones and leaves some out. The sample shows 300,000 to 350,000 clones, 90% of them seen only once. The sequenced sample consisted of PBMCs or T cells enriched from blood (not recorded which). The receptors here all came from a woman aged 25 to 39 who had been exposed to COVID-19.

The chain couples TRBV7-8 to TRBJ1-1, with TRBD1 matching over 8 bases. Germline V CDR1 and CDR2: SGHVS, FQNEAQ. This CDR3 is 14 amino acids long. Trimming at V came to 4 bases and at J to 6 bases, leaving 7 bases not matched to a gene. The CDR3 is CASSSRTGRAEAFF. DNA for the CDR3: TGTGCCAGCAGCTCTAGGACAGGGAGGGCTGAAGCTTTCTTT.

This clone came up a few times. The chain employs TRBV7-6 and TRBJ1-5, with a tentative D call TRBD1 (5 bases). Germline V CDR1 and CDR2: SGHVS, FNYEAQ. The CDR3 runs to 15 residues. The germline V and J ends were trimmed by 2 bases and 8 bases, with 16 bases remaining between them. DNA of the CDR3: TGTGCCAGCAGCTTAAGGGCAGGGAAGAAGGAGCCCCAGCATTTT. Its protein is CASSLRAGKKEPQHF.

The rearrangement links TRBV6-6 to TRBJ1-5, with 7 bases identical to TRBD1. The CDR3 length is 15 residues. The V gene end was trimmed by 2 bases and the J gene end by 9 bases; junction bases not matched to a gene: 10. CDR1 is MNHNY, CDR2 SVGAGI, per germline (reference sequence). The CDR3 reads CASSYDPTGLGPQHF. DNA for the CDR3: TGTGCCAGCAGTTACGACCCGACAGGGCTGGGGCCCCAGCATTTT.

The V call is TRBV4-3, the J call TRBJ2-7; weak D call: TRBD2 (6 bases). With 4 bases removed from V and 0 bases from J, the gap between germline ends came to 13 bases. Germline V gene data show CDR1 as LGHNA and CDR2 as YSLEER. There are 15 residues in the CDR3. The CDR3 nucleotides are TGCGCCAGCAGCCCCTCCCCGGGAGACTCCTACGAGCAGTACTTC. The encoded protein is CASSPSPGDSYEQYF.

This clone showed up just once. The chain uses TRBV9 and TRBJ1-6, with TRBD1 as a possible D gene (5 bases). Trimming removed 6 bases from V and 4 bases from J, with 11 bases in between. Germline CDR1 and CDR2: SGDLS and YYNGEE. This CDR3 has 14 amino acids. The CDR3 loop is CASNPGNYNSPLHF. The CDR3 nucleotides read TGTGCCAGCAATCCAGGGAATTATAATTCACCCCTCCACTTT.

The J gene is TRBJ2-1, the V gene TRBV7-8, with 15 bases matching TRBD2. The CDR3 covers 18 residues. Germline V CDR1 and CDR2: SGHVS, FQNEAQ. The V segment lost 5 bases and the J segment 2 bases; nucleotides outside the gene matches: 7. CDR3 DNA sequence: TGTGCCAGCAGCCAGAGGACTAGCGGGGGGGCCGCCTACAATGAGCAGTTCTTC. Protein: CASSQRTSGGAAYNEQFF.

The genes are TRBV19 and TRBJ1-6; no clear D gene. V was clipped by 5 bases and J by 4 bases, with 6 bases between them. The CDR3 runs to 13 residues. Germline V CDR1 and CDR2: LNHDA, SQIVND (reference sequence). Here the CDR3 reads CASSRQYNSPLHF. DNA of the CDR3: TGTGCCAGTAGTCGACAATATAATTCACCCCTCCACTTT.

The CDR3 region is CASSFTTGGTGNTIYF. The CDR3 DNA reads TGTGCCAGCAGCTTTACAACAGGGGGCACTGGAAACACCATATATTTT. The V and J genes are TRBV7-2 and TRBJ1-3; 9 nucleotides agree with TRBD1. CDR3 length equals 16 residues. Germline V gene sequence: CDR1 SGHTA, CDR2 FQGNSA. Unmatched junction bases numbered 5, after V lost 3 bases and J lost 2 bases.

CDR3 DNA: TGTGCCAGCAGCTCAGGCTCAGAGCCACTCAGGAATGGCTACACCTTC. Its translation is CASSSGSEPLRNGYTF. The rearrangement joins TRBV11-1 to TRBJ1-2, with no clear D. V gave up 4 bases and J gave up 6 bases, with 21 bases separating them. The CDR3 length is 16 residues. CDR1 and CDR2 from the germline V gene are SGHAT and FQDESV (reference sequence).

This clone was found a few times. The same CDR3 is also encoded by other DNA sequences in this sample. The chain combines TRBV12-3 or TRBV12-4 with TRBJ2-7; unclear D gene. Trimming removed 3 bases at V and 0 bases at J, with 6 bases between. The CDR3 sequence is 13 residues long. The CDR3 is CASSFQDSYEQYF. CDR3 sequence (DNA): TGTGCCAGCAGTTTTCAGGACTCCTACGAGCAGTACTTC.

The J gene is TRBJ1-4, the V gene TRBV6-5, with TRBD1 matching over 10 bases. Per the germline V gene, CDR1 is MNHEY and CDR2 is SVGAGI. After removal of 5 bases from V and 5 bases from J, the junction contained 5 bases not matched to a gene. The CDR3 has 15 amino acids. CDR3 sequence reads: CASSPGQGRNEKLFF. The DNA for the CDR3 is TGTGCCAGCAGTCCGGGACAGGGGAGGAATGAAAAACTGTTTTTT.

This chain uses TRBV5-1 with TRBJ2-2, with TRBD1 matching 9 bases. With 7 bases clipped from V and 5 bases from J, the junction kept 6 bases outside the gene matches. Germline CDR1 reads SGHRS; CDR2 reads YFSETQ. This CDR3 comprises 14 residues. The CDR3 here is CASLDRGGTGELFF. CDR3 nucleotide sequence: TGCGCCAGCTTGGACAGGGGAGGAACCGGGGAGCTGTTTTTT. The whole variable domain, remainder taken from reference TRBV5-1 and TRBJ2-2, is KAGVTQTPRYLIKTRGQQVTLSCSPISGHRSVSWYQQTPGQGLQFLFEYFSETQRNKGNFPGRFSGRQFSNSRSEMNVSTLELGDSALYLCASLDRGGTGELFFGEGSRLTVL.

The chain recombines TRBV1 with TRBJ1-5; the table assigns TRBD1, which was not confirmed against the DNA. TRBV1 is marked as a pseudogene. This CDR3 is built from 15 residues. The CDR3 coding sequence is TGCACCAGCAGCCAACGGAGGCAGGGGAGTCAGCCCCAGCATTTT. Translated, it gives CTSSQRRQGSQPQHF.

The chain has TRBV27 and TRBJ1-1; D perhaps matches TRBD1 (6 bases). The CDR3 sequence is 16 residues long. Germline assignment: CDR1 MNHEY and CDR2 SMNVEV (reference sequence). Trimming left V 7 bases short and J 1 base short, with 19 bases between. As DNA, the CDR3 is TGTGCCAGCAACCGAAACAGGGTGGCGGGGAACACTGAAGCTTTCTTT. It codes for CASNRNRVAGNTEAFF.

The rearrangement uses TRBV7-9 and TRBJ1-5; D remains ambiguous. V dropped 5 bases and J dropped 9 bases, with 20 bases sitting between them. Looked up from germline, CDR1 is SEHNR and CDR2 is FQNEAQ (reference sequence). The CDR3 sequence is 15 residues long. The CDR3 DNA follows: TGTGCCAGCAGCCCCCCTCGTACTCTTTTAACGCCCCAGCATTTT. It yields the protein CASSPPRTLLTPQHF.

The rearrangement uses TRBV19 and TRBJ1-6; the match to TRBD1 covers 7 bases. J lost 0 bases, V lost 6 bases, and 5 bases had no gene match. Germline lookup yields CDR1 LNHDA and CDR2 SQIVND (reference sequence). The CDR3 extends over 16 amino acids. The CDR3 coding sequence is TGTGCCAGTAGGATGGGACAGAGCTCCTATAATTCACCCCTCCACTTT. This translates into CASRMGQSSYNSPLHF.

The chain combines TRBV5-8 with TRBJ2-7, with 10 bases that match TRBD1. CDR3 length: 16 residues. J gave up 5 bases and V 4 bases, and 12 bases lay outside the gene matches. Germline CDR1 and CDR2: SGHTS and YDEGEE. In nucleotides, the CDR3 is TGTGCCAGCAGCCTACTCCTCCGGACAGGGGGTGACGAGCAGTACTTC. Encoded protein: CASSLLLRTGGDEQYF.

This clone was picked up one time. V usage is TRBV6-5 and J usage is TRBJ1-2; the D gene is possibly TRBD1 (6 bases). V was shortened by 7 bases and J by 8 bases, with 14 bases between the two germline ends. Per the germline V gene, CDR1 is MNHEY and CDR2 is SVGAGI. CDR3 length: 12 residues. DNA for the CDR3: TGTGCCAGCAATTTCAGGGGTATGGGCTACACCTTC. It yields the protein CASNFRGMGYTF.

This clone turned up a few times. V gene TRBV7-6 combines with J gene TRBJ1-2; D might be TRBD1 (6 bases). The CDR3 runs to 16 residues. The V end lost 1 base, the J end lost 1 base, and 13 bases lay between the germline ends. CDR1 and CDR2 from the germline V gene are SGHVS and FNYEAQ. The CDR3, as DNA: TGTGCCAGCAGCTTAGAACAGGGTACCCTTAACTATGGCTACACCTTC. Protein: CASSLEQGTLNYGYTF.

This CDR3 reads CATSREPGTGYEQYF. In DNA form, the CDR3 reads TGTGCCACCAGCAGAGAACCCGGGACAGGTTACGAGCAGTACTTC. The V and J genes are TRBV15 and TRBJ2-7; 8 bases align to TRBD1. In germline, CDR1 is LNHNV, CDR2 YYDKDF (reference sequence). The CDR3 is 15 residues long. Trimming cost V 0 bases and J 4 bases; bases outside gene matches: 5. The whole variable domain, filled in from reference TRBV15 and TRBJ2-7, reads DAMVIQNPRYQVTQFGKPVTLSCSQTLNHNVMYWYQQKSSQAPKLLFHYYDKDFNNEADTPDNFQSRRPNTSFCFLDIRSPGLGDTAMYLCATSREPGTGYEQYFGPGTRLTVT.

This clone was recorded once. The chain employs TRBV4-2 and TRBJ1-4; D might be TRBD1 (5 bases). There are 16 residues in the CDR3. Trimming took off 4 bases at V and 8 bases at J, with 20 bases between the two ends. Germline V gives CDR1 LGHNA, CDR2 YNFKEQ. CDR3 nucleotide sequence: TGTGCCAGCAGCCTCCTCGACAGCCGAGGTGGGGAAAAACTGTTTTTT. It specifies CASSLLDSRGGEKLFF.

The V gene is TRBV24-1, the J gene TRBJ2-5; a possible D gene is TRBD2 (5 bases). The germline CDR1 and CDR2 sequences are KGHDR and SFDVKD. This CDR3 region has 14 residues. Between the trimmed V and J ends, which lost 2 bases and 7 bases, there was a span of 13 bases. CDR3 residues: CATSDSPGDGTQYF. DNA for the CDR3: TGTGCCACCAGTGATTCACCCGGGGATGGGACCCAGTACTTC.

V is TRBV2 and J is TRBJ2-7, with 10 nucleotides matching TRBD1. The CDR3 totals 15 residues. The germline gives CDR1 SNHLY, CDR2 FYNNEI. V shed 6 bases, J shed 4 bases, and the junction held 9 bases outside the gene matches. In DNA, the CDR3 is TGTGCCAGCAGCGACAGGACAGGGGGAAAATACGAGCAGTACTTC. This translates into CASSDRTGGKYEQYF. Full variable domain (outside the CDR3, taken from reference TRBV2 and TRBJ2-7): EPEVTQTPSHQVTQMGQEVILRCVPISNHLYFYWYRQILGQKVEFLVSFYNNEISEKSEIFDDQFSVERPDGSNFTLKIRSTKLEDSAMYFCASSDRTGGKYEQYFGPGTRLTVT.

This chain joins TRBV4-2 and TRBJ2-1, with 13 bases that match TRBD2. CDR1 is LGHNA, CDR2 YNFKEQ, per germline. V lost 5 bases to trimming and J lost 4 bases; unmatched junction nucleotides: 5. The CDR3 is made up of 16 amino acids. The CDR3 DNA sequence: TGTGCCAGCAGCACCAGGACTAGCGGGGGTTACAATGAGCAGTTCTTC. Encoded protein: CASSTRTSGGYNEQFF.

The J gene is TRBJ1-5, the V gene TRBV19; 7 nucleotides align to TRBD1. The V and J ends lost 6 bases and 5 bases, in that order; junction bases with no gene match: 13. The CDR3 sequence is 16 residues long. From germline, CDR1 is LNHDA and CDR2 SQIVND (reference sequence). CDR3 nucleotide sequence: TGTGCCAGTAGAGAATTGGGACAGTCACTTTATCAGCCCCAGCATTTT. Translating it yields CASRELGQSLYQPQHF.

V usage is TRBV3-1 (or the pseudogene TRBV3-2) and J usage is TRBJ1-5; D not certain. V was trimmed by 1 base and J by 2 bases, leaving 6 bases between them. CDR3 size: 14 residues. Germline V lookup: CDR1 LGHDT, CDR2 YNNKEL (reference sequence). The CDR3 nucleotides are TGTGCCAGCAGCCAAGCGCAGGGCAATCAGCCCCAGCATTTT. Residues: CASSQAQGNQPQHF.

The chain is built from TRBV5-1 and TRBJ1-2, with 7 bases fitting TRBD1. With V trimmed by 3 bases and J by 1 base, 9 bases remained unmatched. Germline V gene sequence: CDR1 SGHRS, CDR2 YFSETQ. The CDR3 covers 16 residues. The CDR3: CASSSMARGDNYGYTF. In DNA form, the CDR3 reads TGCGCCAGCAGCTCGATGGCCAGGGGGGATAACTATGGCTACACCTTC.

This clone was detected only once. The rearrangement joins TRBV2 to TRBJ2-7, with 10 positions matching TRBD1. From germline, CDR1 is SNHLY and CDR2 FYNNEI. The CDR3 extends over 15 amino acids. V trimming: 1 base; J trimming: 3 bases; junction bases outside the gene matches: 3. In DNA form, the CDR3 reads TGTGCCAGCAGTGAAGGACAGGGGGCGAACTACGAGCAGTACTTC. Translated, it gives CASSEGQGANYEQYF.

The CDR3 reads CASSYSGQGIGGYTF. The DNA of the CDR3 is TGTGCCAGCAGCTATTCAGGACAGGGGATAGGGGGCTACACCTTC. V is TRBV6-5 and J is TRBJ1-2; 9 bases are shared with TRBD1. This CDR3 contains 15 residues. Germline assignment: CDR1 MNHEY and CDR2 SVGAGI. V dropped 6 bases and J dropped 8; count of bases not matched to a gene: 13.

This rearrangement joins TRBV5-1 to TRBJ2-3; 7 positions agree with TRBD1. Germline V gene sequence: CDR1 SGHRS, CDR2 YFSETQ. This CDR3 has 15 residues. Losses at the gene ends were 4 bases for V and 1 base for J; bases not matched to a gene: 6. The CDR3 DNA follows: TGCGCCAGCAGCCCGGACAGGCCGCGCACAGATACGCAGTATTTT. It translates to CASSPDRPRTDTQYF.